This T cell receptor (beta chain) was sequenced for a study of T cell responses to AZD1222 COVID-19 vaccine. Study results and limitations: Seropositive AZD1222 recipients at baseline numbered only five or six.

Germline CDR1 reads MNHEY; CDR2 reads SMNVEV (reference sequence). The ends lost 5 bases at V and 4 bases at J; junction bases unmatched: 8. The CDR3 has 16 amino acids. Sequencing used immunoSEQ multiplex PCR; TCRdb keeps in-frame clones, though not all of them. This table holds approximately 120,000 clones, roughly nine tenths found once. Worth noting for this clone: What it recognizes is unknown.

Material: peripheral blood, obtained on day 0 of AZD1222 vaccination. J is TRBJ2-5 and V is TRBV27, with 12 bases identical to TRBD2. The TCR was taken from an adult in good health. The CDR3 region has the DNA TGTGCCAGCAGTCCGAGACTAGCGGGAGTCCCAGAGACCCAGTACTTC. Protein: CASSPRLAGVPETQYF.